This T cell receptor beta chain was documented in a study of CD8+CD57+ T cells in acquired aplastic anemia (dated by TCRdb to the late 2010s). About the full investigation: On average, sorted CD4+ and CD8+ cells yielded around 3.5 ug of extracted DNA, with a range of about 0.17 to 27.4 ug. CD8+CD57+ expansion was defined as a frequency above the mean frequency observed in healthy subjects. Results the study describes overall, beyond this receptor: Between patients and healthy controls, no significant difference in CD8+ Simpson's diversity was found (P=0.060). Twenty-nine CD8+ CDR3 sequences were found in both patients and controls but appeared to be highly expressed in patients and within the immunodominant clones of the patients.

In its sample, this clonotype was seen many times. The antigen it binds to is not known. One base away there is no much larger clone; base qualities are not given. The patients picked for sequencing were ones in whom flow cytometry had shown an expansion of CD8+CD57+ cells. Severe acquired aplastic anemia was diagnosed in all patients according to International Study of Aplastic Anemia and Agranulocytosis and Camitta criteria. At the time blood was sampled, none of the patients had received any therapy. In the study, sorted CD4+ and CD8+ blood T cells from patients with severe aplastic anemia and from healthy subjects underwent deep sequencing of TCR repertoires. In the USA, patient enrollment took place under clinicaltrials.gov protocols 00001620, 01623167, 00001397, 00071045, 00081523 and 00961064. Ficoll-Paque density gradient centrifugation was used to isolate peripheral blood mononuclear cells. Before DNA extraction, CD4+ and CD8+ T cells were sorted by FACS or by magnetic beads.

TCR beta VDJ combination and CDR3 sequence profiling used genomic DNA as the template. An Illumina HiSeq 2000 was used for TCR repertoire sequencing. In the source study's methods: TRBV/TRBJ rearrangement plots, CDR3 size and DJ length profiles, and Simpson's diversity index were used to assess repertoires. Whichever DNA sequence was most abundant in the deep sequencing data was defined as the immunodominant clone. CDR3 amino acid sequences were checked for sharing between subjects and were compared against published repertoires and the VDJdb database. The public reads were reanalyzed by TCRdb: fastp trimming at Q25, MiXCR alignment, in-frame beta chains only. Identical CDR3 protein sequences are pooled into one entry, listed with their most common genes and DNA. The V and J calls were determined by TCRdb, not by the authors. Within this sample are about 180,000 distinct CDR3 sequences, with around 50% of them counted one time only. Roughly 1.2% of the sample goes to the ten largest clones.

The sequenced sample consisted of sorted CD4+, CD8+, or CD8+CD57+ T cells (not recorded which) from PBMCs. This receptor was taken from a human donor with aplastic anemia.

The DNA sequence is TGTGCCAGCAGCCTCGGGATTCAAGAGACCCAGTACTTC. This translates into CASSLGIQETQYF. The sequence is built from TRBV7-2 and TRBJ2-5; the D gene is perhaps TRBD2, on 5 matching bases. For CDR1 and CDR2, the germline V gene lists SGHTA and FQGNSA. The CDR3, cysteine through phenylalanine, is 13 amino acids long. The retained sequence is limited to the CDR3, 39 bases, with the frame set at the first base. V drops 5 bases and J drops 2 bases, leaving 9 bases in between.